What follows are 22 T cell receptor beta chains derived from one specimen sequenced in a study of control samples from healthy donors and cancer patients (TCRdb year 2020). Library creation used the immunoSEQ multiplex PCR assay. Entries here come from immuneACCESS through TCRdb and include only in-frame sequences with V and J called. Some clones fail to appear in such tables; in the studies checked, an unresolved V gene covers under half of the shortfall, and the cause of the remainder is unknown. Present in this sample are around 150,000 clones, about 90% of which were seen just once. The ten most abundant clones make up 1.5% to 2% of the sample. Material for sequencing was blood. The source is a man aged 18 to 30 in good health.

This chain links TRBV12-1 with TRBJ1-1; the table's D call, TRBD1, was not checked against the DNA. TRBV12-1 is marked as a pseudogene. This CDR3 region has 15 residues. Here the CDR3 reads CASSSVTGGDTEAFF. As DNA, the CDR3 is TGTGCCAGCAGCTCGGTGACAGGGGGAGACACTGAAGCTTTCTTT.

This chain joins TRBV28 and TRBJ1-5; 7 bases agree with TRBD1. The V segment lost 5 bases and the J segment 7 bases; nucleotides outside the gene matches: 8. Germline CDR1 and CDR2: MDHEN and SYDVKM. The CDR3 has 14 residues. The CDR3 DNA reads TGTGCCAGCAGTAGAGGGGGCGCGGAGCAGCCCCAGCATTTT. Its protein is CASSRGGAEQPQHF.

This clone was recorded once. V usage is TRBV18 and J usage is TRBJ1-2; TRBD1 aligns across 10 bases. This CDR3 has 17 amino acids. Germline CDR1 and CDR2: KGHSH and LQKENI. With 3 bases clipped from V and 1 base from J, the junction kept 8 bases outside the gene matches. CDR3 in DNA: TGTGCCAGCTCACCGCTTTCGGGACAGGGGCTTAACTATGGCTACACCTTC. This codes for CASSPLSGQGLNYGYTF.

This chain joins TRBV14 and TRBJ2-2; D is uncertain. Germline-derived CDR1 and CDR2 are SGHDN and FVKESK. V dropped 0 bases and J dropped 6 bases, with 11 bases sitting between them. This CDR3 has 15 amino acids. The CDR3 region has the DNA TGTGCCAGCAGCCAAGAGTATTTTGGTCCCGGGGAGCTGTTTTTT. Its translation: CASSQEYFGPGELFF.

Here the CDR3 reads CVLGLAGKQNTGELFF. In nucleotides, the CDR3 is TGTGTTCTTGGACTAGCGGGGAAACAGAACACCGGGGAGCTGTTTTTT. The chain combines TRBV30 with TRBJ2-2; 12 nucleotides align to TRBD2. The CDR3 has 16 residues. From germline, CDR1 is GTSNPN and CDR2 SVGIG (reference sequence).

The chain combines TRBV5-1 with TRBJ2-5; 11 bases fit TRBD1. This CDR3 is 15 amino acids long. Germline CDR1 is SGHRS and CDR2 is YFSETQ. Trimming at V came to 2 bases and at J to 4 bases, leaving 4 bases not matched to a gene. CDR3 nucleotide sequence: TGCGCCAGCAGCTTCTGGACAGGGGGCGCAGAGACCCAGTACTTC. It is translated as CASSFWTGGAETQYF. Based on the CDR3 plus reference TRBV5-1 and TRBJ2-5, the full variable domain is KAGVTQTPRYLIKTRGQQVTLSCSPISGHRSVSWYQQTPGQGLQFLFEYFSETQRNKGNFPGRFSGRQFSNSRSEMNVSTLELGDSALYLCASSFWTGGAETQYFGPGTRLLVL.

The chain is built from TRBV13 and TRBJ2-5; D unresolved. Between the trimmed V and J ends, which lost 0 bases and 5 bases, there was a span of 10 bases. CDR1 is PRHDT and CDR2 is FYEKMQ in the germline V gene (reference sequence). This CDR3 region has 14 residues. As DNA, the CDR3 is TGTGCCAGCAGCTTAGGGACCGGGCGGGAGACCCAGTACTTC. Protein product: CASSLGTGRETQYF.

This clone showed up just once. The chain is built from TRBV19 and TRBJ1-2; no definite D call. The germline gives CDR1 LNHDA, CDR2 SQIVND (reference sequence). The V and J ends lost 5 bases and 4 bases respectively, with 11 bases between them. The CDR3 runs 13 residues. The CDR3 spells CASSRGLPYGYTF. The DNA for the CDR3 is TGTGCCAGTAGTCGTGGCCTCCCCTATGGCTACACCTTC.

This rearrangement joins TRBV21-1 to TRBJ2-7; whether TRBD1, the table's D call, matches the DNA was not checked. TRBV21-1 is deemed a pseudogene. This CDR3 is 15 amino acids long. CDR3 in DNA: TGTGCCAGCAGGGGAACGTTGAGACAGGGGTACGAGCAGTACTTC. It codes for CASRGTLRQGYEQYF.

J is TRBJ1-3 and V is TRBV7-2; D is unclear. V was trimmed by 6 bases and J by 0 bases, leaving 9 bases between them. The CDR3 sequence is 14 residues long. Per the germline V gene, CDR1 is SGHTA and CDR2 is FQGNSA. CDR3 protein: CASSIESSGNTIYF. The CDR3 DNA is TGTGCCAGCAGTATAGAGAGCTCTGGAAACACCATATATTTT.

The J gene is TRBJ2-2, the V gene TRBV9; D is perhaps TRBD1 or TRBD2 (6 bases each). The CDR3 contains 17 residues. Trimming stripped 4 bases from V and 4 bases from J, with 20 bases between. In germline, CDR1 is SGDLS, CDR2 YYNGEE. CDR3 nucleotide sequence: TGTGCCAGCAGCCCCCCCAGGGGCGGGGACCTCACCGGGGAGCTGTTTTTT. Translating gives CASSPPRGGDLTGELFF.

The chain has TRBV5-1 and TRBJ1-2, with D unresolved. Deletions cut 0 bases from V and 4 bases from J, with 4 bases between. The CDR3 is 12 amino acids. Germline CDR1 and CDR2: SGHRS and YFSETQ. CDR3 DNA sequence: TGCGCCAGCAGCTTGGACAGCTATGGCTACACCTTC. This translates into CASSLDSYGYTF.

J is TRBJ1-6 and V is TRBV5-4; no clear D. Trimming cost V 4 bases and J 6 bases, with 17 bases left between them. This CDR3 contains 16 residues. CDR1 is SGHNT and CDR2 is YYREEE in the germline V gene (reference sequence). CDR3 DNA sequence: TGTGCCAGCAGCCGTTTTGGAGCCCGGTTTAATTCACCCCTCCACTTT. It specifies CASSRFGARFNSPLHF.

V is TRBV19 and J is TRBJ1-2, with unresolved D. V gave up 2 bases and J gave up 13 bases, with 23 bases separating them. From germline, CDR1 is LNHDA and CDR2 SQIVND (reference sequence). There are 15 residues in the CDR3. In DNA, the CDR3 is TGTGCCAGTAGTATAAGTCCGGACGAAACCTTTGCTCGCACCTTC. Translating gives CASSISPDETFARTF. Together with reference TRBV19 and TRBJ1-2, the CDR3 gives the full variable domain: DGGITQSPKYLFRKEGQNVTLSCEQNLNHDAMYWYRQDPGQGLRLIYYSQIVNDFQKGDIAEGYSVSREKKESFPLTVTSAQKNPTAFYLCASSISPDETFARTFGSGTRLTVV.

The CDR3 sequence: CASSPRIQGQVEKLFF. The CDR3 nucleotides read TGTGCCAGCAGCCCGAGAATTCAGGGGCAAGTTGAAAAACTGTTTTTT. The chain links TRBV3-1 (or the pseudogene TRBV3-2) to TRBJ1-4, with D perhaps matching TRBD1 (6 bases). Deletions cut 4 bases from V and 7 bases from J, with 19 bases between. The CDR3 loop spans 16 amino acids. The germline V gene has CDR1 LGHDT and CDR2 YNNKEL (reference sequence).

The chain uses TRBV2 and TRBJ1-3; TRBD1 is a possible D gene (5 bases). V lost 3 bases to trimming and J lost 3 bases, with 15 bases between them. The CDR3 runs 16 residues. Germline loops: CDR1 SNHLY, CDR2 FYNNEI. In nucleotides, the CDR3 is TGTGCCAGCAGTGAGGGGGGATTGTACTATGGAAACACCATATATTTT. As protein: CASSEGGLYYGNTIYF. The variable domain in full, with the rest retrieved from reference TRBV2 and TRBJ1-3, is EPEVTQTPSHQVTQMGQEVILRCVPISNHLYFYWYRQILGQKVEFLVSFYNNEISEKSEIFDDQFSVERPDGSNFTLKIRSTKLEDSAMYFCASSEGGLYYGNTIYFGEGSWLTVV.

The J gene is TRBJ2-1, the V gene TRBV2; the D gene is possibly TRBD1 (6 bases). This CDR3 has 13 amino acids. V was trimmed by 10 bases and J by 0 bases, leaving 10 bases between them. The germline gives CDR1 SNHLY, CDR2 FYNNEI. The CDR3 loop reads CANRDTSYNEQFF. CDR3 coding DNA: TGTGCCAACCGGGACACCTCCTACAATGAGCAGTTCTTC.

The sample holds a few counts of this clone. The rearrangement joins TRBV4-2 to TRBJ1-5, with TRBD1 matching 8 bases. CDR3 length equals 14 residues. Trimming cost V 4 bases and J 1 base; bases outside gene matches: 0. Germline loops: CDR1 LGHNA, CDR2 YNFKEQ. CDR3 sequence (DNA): TGTGCCAGCAGCCGACAGGGGAGCAATCAGCCCCAGCATTTT. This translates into CASSRQGSNQPQHF.

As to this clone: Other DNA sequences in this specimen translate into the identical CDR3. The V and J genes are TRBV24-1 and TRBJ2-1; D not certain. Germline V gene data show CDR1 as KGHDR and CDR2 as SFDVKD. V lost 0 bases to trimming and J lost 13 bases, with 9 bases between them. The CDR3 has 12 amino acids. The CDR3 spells CATSDLLGRQFF. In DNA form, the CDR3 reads TGTGCCACCAGTGATTTGCTTGGAAGACAGTTCTTC.

The CDR3 protein is CSVDPDLGGVSYEQYF. The DNA for the CDR3 is TGCAGCGTTGACCCGGATCTCGGAGGGGTCTCCTACGAGCAGTACTTC. The V and J genes are TRBV29-1 and TRBJ2-7; possible D gene TRBD2, 6 bases. This CDR3 is built from 16 residues. V was pared by 3 bases and J by 0 bases, with 18 bases between. Germline CDR1 is SQVTM and CDR2 is ANQGSEA.

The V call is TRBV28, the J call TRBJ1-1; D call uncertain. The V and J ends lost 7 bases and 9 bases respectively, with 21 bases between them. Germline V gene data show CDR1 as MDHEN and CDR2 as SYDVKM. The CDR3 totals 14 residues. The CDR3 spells CASMAEVVRVKAFF. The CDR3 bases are TGTGCCAGCATGGCAGAGGTGGTGAGAGTTAAAGCTTTCTTT.

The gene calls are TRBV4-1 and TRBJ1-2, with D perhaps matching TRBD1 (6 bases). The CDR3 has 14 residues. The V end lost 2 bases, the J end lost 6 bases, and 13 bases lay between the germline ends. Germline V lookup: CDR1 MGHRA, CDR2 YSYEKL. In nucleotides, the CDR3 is TGCGCCAGCAGCCAACCTGGTTGGACAGATGGCTACACCTTC. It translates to CASSQPGWTDGYTF.